This T cell receptor (beta chain) was captured in a study of cytomegalovirus exposure and HLA in healthy donors. Study-level information: Early on, a data release was issued that held roughly 80 million unique TCRs from HLA-typed donors.

About this clone: The antigen is undetermined.

Study findings and constraints: Later analysis suggested links between common viral pathogens and several top significant clusters. What TCR beta sequences reportedly achieved was accurate prediction of HLA-A and HLA-B alleles in most subjects. In a later analysis, specific HLA alleles were associated with about 18,000 TCR beta sequences at a 0.05 false discovery rate.

The V end was cut by 5 bases, the J end by 7 bases, with 21 bases between. There are 16 residues in the CDR3. CDR1 and CDR2 (germline): MDHEN, SYDVKM. It was with 60 Vbeta and 13 Jbeta primers that the PCR ran. Some clones are missing from TCRdb's copy, which holds only in-frame ones; the method was immunoSEQ multiplex PCR. The data show about 180,000 clones, about four fifths seen once. What was sequenced was PBMCs. The chain joins TRBV28 to TRBJ1-5, with D perhaps TRBD1 (6 bases). The clonotype originates from a man aged 30 to 45 in good health and CMV-seronegative. CDR3 in DNA: TGTGCCAGCAGTCCAGAGAGAGCGAAACAGGGCCAGCCCCAGCATTTT. Protein: CASSPERAKQGQPQHF.